The T cell receptor (beta chain) described here comes from a study of beta chain features in type 1 diabetes. Study details: Patients looked much like healthy donors when it came to age, gender and cell yields.

Study-level findings and limits: Within each of all four CD4+ subsets, Type 1 diabetes patients had TCRB CDR3s that were moderately but significantly shorter. Individuals with type 1 diabetes displayed fewer insertions and more deletions at VDJ junctions.

The germline V and J ends were trimmed by 5 bases and 0 bases, with 11 bases remaining between them. Germline assignment: CDR1 SSHAT and CDR2 FNYEAQ (reference sequence). The CDR3 runs to 15 residues. This clone was counted between two and nine times. What it binds is not known. Isolated RNA was reverse transcribed in full, so expressed TCRB transcripts were sequenced. Data came from immunoSEQ multiplex PCR; TCRdb stores just in-frame clones and leaves some out. The sample shows roughly 330,000 clones, about 13% of them seen only once. Stem cell-like memory, regulatory, central memory and naive CD4+ cells were sorted via CD45RO/CCR7/CD25/CD127/CD95/CD27.

Sequencing was performed on naive CD4+ T cells from blood. The sequence came from a woman under 30 with type 1 diabetes. The J gene is TRBJ2-1, the V gene TRBV7-7; no definite D call. CDR3 nucleotides: TGTGCCAGCAGCGCCCGACTCAGCTCCTACAATGAGCAGTTCTTC. Amino acid sequence: CASSARLSSYNEQFF.